The entry that follows covers one TCR beta chain sequence. Germline V gene data show CDR1 as SGHTA and CDR2 as FQGNSA. V shed 0 bases and J shed 3 bases, with 11 bases lying between them. The CDR3 totals 15 residues. This entry comes from a study of PD-L1 blockade in urothelial cancer. Profiled with immunoSEQ multiplex PCR; TCRdb holds only in-frame clones, not every one. The sample lists about 80,000 clones, 87% occurring once. The sequencing used PBMCs, collected around atezolizumab (anti-PD-L1) treatment. V and J are TRBV7-2 and TRBJ1-2, with D possibly matching TRBD1 (5 bases). The receptor was derived from a woman in her 70s with urothelial cancer. The CDR3 is CASSLAGLGDYGYTF. The CDR3 nucleotides read TGTGCCAGCAGCTTAGCGGGGCTAGGGGACTATGGCTACACCTTC.